The 10 T cell receptor beta chains presented below share a single source sample, sequenced in a study of shared clonotypes between healthy human individuals. TCRdb keeps only in-frame clones here, not all; method: immunoSEQ multiplex PCR. This sample has 650,000 to 750,000 clones, with around 72% found just once. The sequenced sample was memory CD4+ T cells sorted from blood. Indicated subset: CD45RA-negative fraction. Receptors were obtained from a woman younger than 45 in good health.

The chain couples TRBV9 to TRBJ2-1; 9 nucleotides agree with TRBD2. Germline V gives CDR1 SGDLS, CDR2 YYNGEE. CDR3 length equals 17 residues. V lost 4 bases, J lost 3 bases, and 11 bases stayed unmatched. The DNA for the CDR3 is TGTGCCAGCAGCTCTCGGGAGGTAGCGGGAGTCTACAATGAGCAGTTCTTC. Encoded protein: CASSSREVAGVYNEQFF.

The sample holds a few counts of this clone. This chain uses TRBV7-8 with TRBJ2-7; 11 bases match TRBD2. V lost 4 bases and J lost 6; bases outside the gene matches: 14. The germline CDR1 and CDR2 sequences are SGHVS and FQNEAQ. The CDR3 length is 17 residues. The CDR3 bases are TGTGCCAGCAGCTCCAAGACTAGCGGGGACCTCGCGCTCGAGCAGTACTTC. The encoded protein is CASSSKTSGDLALEQYF.

This clone was counted only a few times. The J gene is TRBJ2-1, the V gene TRBV7-8; D gene ambiguous. The germline V and J ends were trimmed by 5 bases and 1 base, with 15 bases remaining between them. The CDR3 has 16 amino acids. Germline values: CDR1 SGHVS, CDR2 FQNEAQ. This CDR3 reads CASSLYRLGSYNEQFF. CDR3 in DNA: TGTGCCAGCAGCCTCTACCGGCTCGGTTCCTACAATGAGCAGTTCTTC.

Many counts were recorded for this clone. The J gene is TRBJ1-2, the V gene TRBV2; D may be TRBD1 (5 bases). With 7 bases removed from V and 4 bases from J, the gap between germline ends came to 13 bases. This CDR3 has 13 residues. The germline V gene has CDR1 SNHLY and CDR2 FYNNEI. CDR3: CASTGQIVYGYTF. The DNA for the CDR3 is TGTGCCAGCACTGGACAAATCGTCTATGGCTACACCTTC.

V gene TRBV10-3 combines with J gene TRBJ1-1; tentative D call: TRBD1 (5 bases). Per the germline V gene, CDR1 is ENHRY and CDR2 is SYGVKD. The V end lost 2 bases, the J end lost 1 base, and 11 bases lay between the germline ends. The CDR3 runs 15 residues. The CDR3 spells CAISEQGGTNTEAFF. CDR3 nucleotides: TGTGCCATCAGTGAGCAGGGTGGAACGAACACTGAAGCTTTCTTT.

V gene TRBV10-1 combines with J gene TRBJ2-4; D unclear. V shed 9 bases and J shed 3 bases, with 9 bases lying between them. The CDR3 loop spans 12 amino acids. Germline V gene data show CDR1 as WNHNN and CDR2 as SYGVQD (reference sequence). The CDR3 region has the DNA TGCGCCAGAGAGTGGGGCAAAAACATTCAGTACTTC. Its protein is CAREWGKNIQYF.

V gene TRBV6-1 combines with J gene TRBJ1-2; 9 bases fit TRBD1. CDR3 size: 14 residues. Trimming removed 1 base from V and 9 bases from J; junction bases left unmatched: 6. Germline V gene data show CDR1 as MNHNS and CDR2 as SASEGT. The CDR3 DNA reads TGTGCCAGCAGTGAAGACAGGGGGCGTCGGAGCTACACCTTC. This translates into CASSEDRGRRSYTF.

This clone was detected a few times. The chain combines TRBV2 with TRBJ2-7, with 7 bases aligning to TRBD2. J gave up 6 bases and V 6 bases, and 11 bases lay outside the gene matches. Looked up from germline, CDR1 is SNHLY and CDR2 is FYNNEI. CDR3 length: 14 residues. The chain's CDR3 is CASRAGLDFVEQYF. Written as DNA, the CDR3 is TGTGCCAGCAGAGCCGGACTAGATTTTGTCGAGCAGTACTTC.

This clone was seen just once. J is TRBJ1-5 and V is TRBV19, with a possible D match to TRBD1 (5 bases). The germline V and J ends were trimmed by 6 bases and 3 bases, with 18 bases remaining between them. Germline V lookup: CDR1 LNHDA, CDR2 SQIVND (reference sequence). The CDR3 has 16 amino acids. The CDR3 is CASRPSDSIINQPQHF. For the CDR3, the DNA is TGTGCCAGTAGGCCGTCCGACAGTATAATCAATCAGCCCCAGCATTTT.

A note on this clone: Other DNA variants within this sample encode the same CDR3. CDR3 sequence: CASSLRGSRYEQYF. For the CDR3, the DNA is TGTGCCAGCAGCTTAAGGGGGAGTCGTTACGAGCAGTACTTC. The chain uses TRBV13 and TRBJ2-7; D possibly corresponds to TRBD1 (6 bases). Trimming removed 2 bases at V and 4 bases at J, with 12 bases between. CDR3 length equals 14 residues. CDR1 is PRHDT and CDR2 is FYEKMQ in the germline V gene (reference sequence).